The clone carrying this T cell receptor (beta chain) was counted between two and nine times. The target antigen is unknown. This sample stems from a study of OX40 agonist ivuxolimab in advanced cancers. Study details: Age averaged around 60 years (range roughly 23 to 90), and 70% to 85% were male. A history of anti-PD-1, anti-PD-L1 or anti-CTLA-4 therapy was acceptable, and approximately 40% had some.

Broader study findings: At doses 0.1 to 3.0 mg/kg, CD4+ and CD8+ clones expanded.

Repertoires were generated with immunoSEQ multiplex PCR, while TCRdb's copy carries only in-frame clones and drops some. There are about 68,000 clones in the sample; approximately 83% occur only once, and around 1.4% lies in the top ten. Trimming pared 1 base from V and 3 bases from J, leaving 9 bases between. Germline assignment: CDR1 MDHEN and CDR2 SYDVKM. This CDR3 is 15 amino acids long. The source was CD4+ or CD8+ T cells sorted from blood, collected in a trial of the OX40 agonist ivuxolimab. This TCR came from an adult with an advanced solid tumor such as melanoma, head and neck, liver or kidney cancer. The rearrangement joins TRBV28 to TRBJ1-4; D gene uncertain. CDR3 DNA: TGTGCCAGCAGTTTATACGGGTCCTCTAATGAAAAACTGTTTTTT. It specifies CASSLYGSSNEKLFF.